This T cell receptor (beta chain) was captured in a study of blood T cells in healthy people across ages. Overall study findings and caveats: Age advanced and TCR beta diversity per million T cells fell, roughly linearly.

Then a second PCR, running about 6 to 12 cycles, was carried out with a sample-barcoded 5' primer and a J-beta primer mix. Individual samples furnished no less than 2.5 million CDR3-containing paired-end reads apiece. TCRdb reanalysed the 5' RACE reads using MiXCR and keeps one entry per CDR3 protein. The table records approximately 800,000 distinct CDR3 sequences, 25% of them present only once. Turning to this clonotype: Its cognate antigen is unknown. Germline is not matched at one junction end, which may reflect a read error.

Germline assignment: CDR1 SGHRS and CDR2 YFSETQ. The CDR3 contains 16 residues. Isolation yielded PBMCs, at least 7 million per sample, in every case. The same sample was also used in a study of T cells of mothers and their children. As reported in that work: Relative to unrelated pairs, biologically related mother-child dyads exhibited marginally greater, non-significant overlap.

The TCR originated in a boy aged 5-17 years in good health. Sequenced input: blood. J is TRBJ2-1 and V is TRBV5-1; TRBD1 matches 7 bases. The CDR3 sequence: CASSLVTGASCNEQFF. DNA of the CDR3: TGCGCCAGCAGCTTAGTCACAGGGGCCTCCTGCAATGAGCAGTTCTTC.